The 26 T cell receptor beta chains below were found in one sample sequenced in a study of graft-versus-host responses after intestinal transplantation. Data came from immunoSEQ multiplex PCR; TCRdb stores just in-frame clones and leaves some out. The repertoire includes about 54,000 clones, about 90% of them detected once, and less than 6.5% sits in the top ten. The sample consisted of PBMCs, taken around 95 weeks after intestinal transplant. The receptor source for this set is a human patient who received an intestinal transplant, so some T cells may come from the graft donor.

This sequence joins TRBV18 and TRBJ1-4; the D is unclear. This CDR3 has 15 residues. V was cut by 0 bases and J by 8 bases, with 13 bases left in between. Germline CDR1 is KGHSH and CDR2 is LQKENI. The CDR3: CASSPPLLSGEKLFF. For the CDR3, the DNA is TGTGCCAGCTCACCACCGTTACTCTCAGGCGAAAAACTGTTTTTT.

This chain links TRBV18 with TRBJ1-6; 7 bases line up with TRBD1. Germline-derived CDR1 and CDR2 are KGHSH and LQKENI. Trimming took 4 bases from V and 7 from J; bases not matched to a gene: 13. The CDR3 has 17 amino acids. CDR3 bases: TGTGCCAGCTCACAGACCGGCGGGGGACAGCAAAATTCACCCCTCCACTTT. This encodes CASSQTGGGQQNSPLHF.

CDR3 sequence: CASSPTGNYGYTF. In DNA form, the CDR3 reads TGCGCCAGCAGCCCTACAGGCAACTATGGCTACACCTTC. The V call is TRBV5-1, the J call TRBJ1-2; maybe TRBD1 (5 bases). The germline CDR1 and CDR2 sequences are SGHRS and YFSETQ. V was cut by 4 bases and J by 2 bases, with 9 bases left in between. The CDR3 consists of 13 residues.

This chain joins TRBV2 and TRBJ1-1; the match to TRBD1 covers 7 bases. The ends lost 4 bases at V and 2 bases at J; junction bases unmatched: 7. CDR1 is SNHLY, CDR2 FYNNEI, per germline. The length of the CDR3 is 15 residues. CDR3 nucleotides: TGTGCCAGCAGTGGACAGGGTGGTCTTAACACTGAAGCTTTCTTT. Its translation: CASSGQGGLNTEAFF.

The V and J genes are TRBV5-1 and TRBJ2-5, with D perhaps being TRBD1 or TRBD2 (5 bases each). The CDR3 length is 14 residues. CDR1 is SGHRS and CDR2 is YFSETQ in the germline V gene. The V end was cut by 4 bases, the J end by 1 base, with 11 bases between. The CDR3 nucleotides are TGCGCCAGCAGCGTATCAGGGACCCAAGAGACCCAGTACTTC. Protein product: CASSVSGTQETQYF.

V and J are TRBV15 and TRBJ2-7, with D hard to call. Germline V gene sequence: CDR1 LNHNV, CDR2 YYDKDF (reference sequence). This CDR3 is 11 amino acids long. The V and J ends lost 0 bases and 7 bases respectively, with 4 bases between them. The CDR3: CATSRDGEQYF. CDR3 nucleotide sequence: TGTGCCACCAGCAGAGATGGAGAGCAGTACTTC.

V gene TRBV2 combines with J gene TRBJ2-7; TRBD2 matches 7 bases. The CDR3 is made up of 16 amino acids. V lost 1 base and J lost 3; bases outside the gene matches: 9. Germline CDR1 and CDR2: SNHLY and FYNNEI. CDR3 nucleotides: TGTGCCAGCAGTGAAGGATGGGGGGGTGGTATCTACGAGCAGTACTTC. It yields the protein CASSEGWGGGIYEQYF.

This clone has just a few counts. DNA of the CDR3: TGTGCCAGCAGCTCAATCAATCAGCCCCAGCATTTT. Its protein is CASSSINQPQHF. This chain uses TRBV7-2 with TRBJ1-5, with no clear D. This CDR3 contains 12 residues. The germline CDR1 and CDR2 sequences are SGHTA and FQGNSA. Trimming left V 4 bases short and J 3 bases short, with 4 bases between. The variable domain in full, with the rest retrieved from reference TRBV7-2 and TRBJ1-5, is GAGVSQSPSNKVTEKGKDVELRCDPISGHTALYWYRQSLGQGLEFLIYFQGNSAPDKSGLPSDRFSAERTGGSVSTLTIQRTQQEDSAVYLCASSSINQPQHFGDGTRLSIL.

The rearrangement uses TRBV7-9 and TRBJ2-1; 10 bases map to TRBD1. There are 15 residues in the CDR3. The ends lost 5 bases at V and 7 bases at J; junction bases unmatched: 8. Germline lookup yields CDR1 SEHNR and CDR2 FQNEAQ (reference sequence). The CDR3 sequence is CASSTRDRGFNEQFF. CDR3 nucleotides: TGTGCCAGCAGCACCAGGGACAGGGGTTTTAATGAGCAGTTCTTC.

Here the CDR3 reads CAISESGSIAETQYF. The CDR3 nucleotides are TGTGCCATCAGTGAGTCGGGGTCGATCGCGGAGACCCAGTACTTC. The chain carries TRBV10-3 and TRBJ2-5; no definite D call. The CDR3 has 15 amino acids. Trimming removed 0 bases from V and 5 bases from J, with 13 bases in between. Germline CDR1 is ENHRY and CDR2 is SYGVKD.

This rearrangement joins TRBV7-9 to TRBJ2-5; 9 bases agree with TRBD1. With V trimmed by 5 bases and J by 3 bases, 4 bases remained unmatched. This CDR3 spans 14 amino acids. Germline V lookup: CDR1 SEHNR, CDR2 FQNEAQ (reference sequence). This CDR3 reads CASSPTGGKETQYF. The CDR3 nucleotides read TGTGCCAGCAGCCCCACAGGGGGCAAAGAGACCCAGTACTTC.

This chain joins TRBV11-2 and TRBJ2-3; no definite D call. CDR3 size: 11 residues. Trimming pared 1 base from V and 6 bases from J, leaving 2 bases between. Germline V gene data show CDR1 as SGHAT and CDR2 as FQNNGV. The CDR3 nucleotides are TGTGCCAGCAGCTTAGGGGATACGCAGTATTTT. As protein: CASSLGDTQYF.

CDR3 loop: CASSLVAGAMLDTQYF. In DNA form, the CDR3 reads TGCGCCAGCAGCTTGGTAGCAGGGGCAATGTTAGATACGCAGTATTTT. The chain carries TRBV5-1 and TRBJ2-3, with D maybe TRBD1 (6 bases). V was pared by 0 bases and J by 5 bases, with 16 bases between. The CDR3 length is 16 residues. Germline V gives CDR1 SGHRS, CDR2 YFSETQ.

This clone came up once. The chain uses TRBV7-7 and TRBJ2-2; no clear D. CDR1 and CDR2 from the germline V gene are SSHAT and FNYEAQ (reference sequence). The CDR3 spans 14 residues. Trimming shortened V by 3 bases and J by 6 bases, and 11 bases separated the two germline ends. CDR3 amino acids: CASSFQLHAGELFF. In nucleotides, the CDR3 is TGTGCCAGCAGCTTTCAGTTACATGCCGGGGAGCTGTTTTTT.

This CDR3 reads CASSFGLNQPQHF. CDR3 in DNA: TGTGCCAGCAGTTTCGGGTTGAATCAGCCCCAGCATTTT. The rearrangement uses TRBV27 and TRBJ1-5; no clear D. Trimming took off 3 bases at V and 4 bases at J, with 7 bases between the two ends. This CDR3 region has 13 residues. The V gene's germline CDR1 is MNHEY and CDR2 SMNVEV (reference sequence).

V usage is TRBV6-5 and J usage is TRBJ1-5; 12 nucleotides line up with TRBD1. Looked up from germline, CDR1 is MNHEY and CDR2 is SVGAGI. The CDR3 totals 15 residues. V lost 8 bases, J lost 7 bases, and 9 bases stayed unmatched. This CDR3 is CASRRDRGQRQPQHF. As DNA, the CDR3 is TGTGCCAGCCGGCGGGACAGGGGGCAACGGCAGCCCCAGCATTTT.

In this sample, this clone turned up once. The chain joins TRBV5-6 to TRBJ2-1; TRBD1 matches 7 bases. Germline V CDR1 and CDR2: SGHDT, YYEEEE. CDR3 length: 18 amino acids. With 0 bases clipped from V and 8 bases from J, the junction kept 17 bases outside the gene matches. CDR3 amino acids: CASSLDRLSGQLLDEQFF. As DNA, the CDR3 is TGTGCCAGCAGCTTGGATCGATTGTCGGGACAGCTTTTGGATGAGCAGTTCTTC.

Comments on this clone: The junction shows a germline mismatch at one end, possibly a read error. Other DNA sequences in the same sample also yield this CDR3. The V and J genes are TRBV23-1 and TRBJ1-1; the match to TRBD1 covers 8 bases. TRBV23-1 is placed among ORFs of uncertain function. CDR3 size: 15 residues. Here the CDR3 DNA reads TGCGCCAGCAGCCAATCGGGGACAGGGAACACTGAAGCTTTCTTT. Translation gives CASSQSGTGNTEAFF.

The rearrangement joins TRBV5-4 to TRBJ1-2, with TRBD1 matching over 7 bases. Germline CDR1 SGHNT, CDR2 YYREEE (reference sequence). V lost 4 bases, J lost 3 bases, and 6 bases stayed unmatched. This CDR3 comprises 14 residues. The CDR3 nucleotides are TGTGCCAGCAGCCCTCGACAGGGCTACTATGGCTACACCTTC. It codes for CASSPRQGYYGYTF.

This chain connects TRBV5-4 to TRBJ2-4; 7 bases map to TRBD2. Germline assignment: CDR1 SGHNT and CDR2 YYREEE (reference sequence). The CDR3 runs 13 residues. The V gene end was trimmed by 3 bases and the J gene end by 3 bases; junction bases not matched to a gene: 0. CDR3 nucleotide sequence: TGTGCCAGCAGCTCGGGGGGCAAAAACATTCAGTACTTC. This sequence encodes CASSSGGKNIQYF.

V usage is TRBV18 and J usage is TRBJ1-1; possibly TRBD1 for D (5 bases). Germline CDR1 KGHSH, CDR2 LQKENI. CDR3 length equals 14 residues. V lost 6 bases, J lost 5 bases, and 16 bases lay in between. As DNA, the CDR3 is TGTGCCAGCTCTCCGGGGGGGGGAAGAACTGAAGCTTTCTTT. Translation gives CASSPGGGRTEAFF.

The rearrangement uses TRBV6-5 and TRBJ1-1; 7 bases align to TRBD1. Unmatched junction bases numbered 8, after V lost 5 bases and J lost 8 bases. Germline V gives CDR1 MNHEY, CDR2 SVGAGI. The CDR3 has 13 residues. The CDR3 sequence: CASSHRQGREAFF. The CDR3, as DNA: TGTGCCAGCAGTCACCGACAGGGTAGGGAAGCTTTCTTT.

V is TRBV4-1 and J is TRBJ1-2; no clear D. The V gene's germline CDR1 is MGHRA and CDR2 YSYEKL. The CDR3 loop spans 15 amino acids. Trimming cost V 1 base and J 5 bases, with 14 bases left between them. The CDR3 nucleotides read TGCGCCAGCAGCCAAGGCTCCGAGACAACTTATGGCTACACCTTC. Translating gives CASSQGSETTYGYTF.

This rearrangement joins TRBV4-1 to TRBJ2-1; 7 bases align to TRBD1. V gave up 4 bases and J gave up 7 bases; unmatched junction bases: 10. Germline CDR1 is MGHRA and CDR2 is YSYEKL. CDR3 size: 15 residues. The CDR3 DNA follows: TGCGCCAGCAGCCCGGGACAGCGCCAGGGGAATGAGCAGTTCTTC. Encoded protein: CASSPGQRQGNEQFF.

This chain uses TRBV5-8 with TRBJ1-5; no reliable D call. This CDR3 has 13 residues. Trimming took 4 bases from V and 6 from J, leaving 11 bases between them. The germline CDR1 and CDR2 sequences are SGHTS and YDEGEE. DNA of the CDR3: TGTGCCAGCAGCCCCCGGACGACTCAGCCCCAGCATTTT. It translates to CASSPRTTQPQHF.

This sequence joins TRBV7-2 and TRBJ2-5; 14 bases are a match to TRBD2. Germline CDR1 reads SGHTA; CDR2 reads FQGNSA. The CDR3 contains 16 residues. J gave up 7 bases and V 1 base, and 5 bases lay outside the gene matches. CDR3 in amino acids: CASSLGLAGGKGTQYF. The DNA for the CDR3 is TGTGCCAGCAGCTTAGGACTAGCGGGGGGGAAAGGGACCCAGTACTTC.